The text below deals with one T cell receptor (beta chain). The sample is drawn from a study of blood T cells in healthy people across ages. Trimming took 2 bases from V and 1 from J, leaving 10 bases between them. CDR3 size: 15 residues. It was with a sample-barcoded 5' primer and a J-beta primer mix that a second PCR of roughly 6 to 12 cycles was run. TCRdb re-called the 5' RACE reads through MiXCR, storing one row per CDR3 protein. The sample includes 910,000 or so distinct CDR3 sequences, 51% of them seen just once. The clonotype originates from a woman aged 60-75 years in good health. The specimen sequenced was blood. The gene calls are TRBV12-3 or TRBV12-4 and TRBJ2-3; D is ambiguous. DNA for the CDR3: TGTGCCAGCAGTTTAAACTCCCCGGGCACAGATACGCAGTATTTT. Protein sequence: CASSLNSPGTDTQYF.